The 22 T cell receptor beta chains in this list originate from one sample, sequenced in a study of T-cell reconstitution after alpha-beta-depleted transplantation in children. As it was prepared, the TCRbeta library received unique molecular identifiers. MiXCR, applied by TCRdb to the PCR reads, yields one record per CDR3 protein. The sample includes around 700,000 distinct CDR3 sequences, around 13% of them seen just once. The source was PBMCs, collected before TCRalphabeta/CD19-depleted stem cell transplant. These receptor sequences come from a girl aged 2 to 10 with congenital amegakaryocytic thrombocytopenia, due to receive a stem cell transplant.

This clonotype was seen many times. V is TRBV20-1 and J is TRBJ2-4, with D maybe TRBD1 (5 bases). V lost 0 bases and J 9 bases, leaving 12 bases between the germline ends. CDR3 length: 13 amino acids. Germline lookup yields CDR1 DFQATT and CDR2 SNEGSKA (reference sequence). CDR3 loop: CSARESWQGIQYF. CDR3 nucleotide sequence: TGCAGTGCTAGAGAATCTTGGCAGGGCATTCAGTACTTC.

In its sample, this clonotype was seen many times. The V call is TRBV7-6, the J call TRBJ2-3; 11 bases are a match to TRBD2. The germline V gene has CDR1 SGHVS and CDR2 FNYEAQ. The CDR3 loop spans 18 amino acids. The J segment lost 3 bases and the V segment lost 1 base, leaving 9 bases of the junction unmatched. CDR3 region: CASSLGLAGGPDTDTQYF. CDR3 DNA sequence: TGTGCCAGCAGCTTAGGGTTAGCGGGAGGGCCGGATACAGATACGCAGTATTTT.

In its sample, this clonotype was seen many times. The chain recombines TRBV20-1 with TRBJ2-3; a possible D gene is TRBD2 (6 bases). This CDR3 spans 12 amino acids. V shed 3 bases and J shed 7 bases, with 11 bases lying between them. Germline CDR1 DFQATT, CDR2 SNEGSKA (reference sequence). The CDR3 DNA reads as TGCAGTGCTAGCGGGGGTGGGAATACGCAGTATTTT. Amino acid sequence: CSASGGGNTQYF.

This clonotype was observed many times. This sequence joins TRBV20-1 and TRBJ2-2, with 8 bases aligning to TRBD2. The CDR3 runs 15 residues. The trim removed 4 bases at V and 3 bases at J, leaving 7 bases unmatched. CDR1 and CDR2 from the germline V gene are DFQATT and SNEGSKA (reference sequence). The CDR3 spells CSATSGRSDTGELFF. The CDR3 DNA reads TGCAGTGCTACCAGCGGGAGATCGGACACCGGGGAGCTGTTTTTT.

This clonotype appeared a few times. The chain combines TRBV7-6 with TRBJ2-4; 11 positions agree with TRBD2. CDR3 length: 17 residues. V shed 5 bases, J shed 0 bases, and the junction held 6 bases outside the gene matches. The germline V gene has CDR1 SGHVS and CDR2 FNYEAQ. In nucleotides, the CDR3 is TGTGCCAGCAGCCCAACCGGACTAGCGGGAGCCAAAAACATTCAGTACTTC. It yields the protein CASSPTGLAGAKNIQYF.

This clonotype appeared many times. The V call is TRBV5-1, the J call TRBJ1-6, with a weak D call TRBD1 (6 bases). CDR3 length equals 14 residues. V was pared by 3 bases and J by 7 bases, with 11 bases between. CDR1 and CDR2 (germline): SGHRS, YFSETQ. CDR3 loop: CASSSRDTNSPLHF. CDR3 bases: TGCGCCAGCAGCTCCCGGGACACAAATTCACCCCTCCACTTT.

Note on this clonotype: Being one base from a much bigger clone, this may be a read error. The conserved phenylalanine or tryptophan is not found at the CDR3 terminus, so this likely reflects a read error. The V gene is TRBV20-1, the J gene TRBJ2-7; D perhaps matches TRBD1 (7 bases). The CDR3 is 13 residues long. Germline CDR1 is DFQATT and CDR2 is SNEGSKA (reference sequence). Written as DNA, the CDR3 is TGCAGCCTCTCCCGGGGGACAGCCTACGAGCAGTACTTG. Amino acids: CSLSRGTAYEQYL.

This clonotype was observed a handful of times. V gene TRBV20-1 combines with J gene TRBJ2-5, with D perhaps matching TRBD2 (6 bases). Germline CDR1 DFQATT, CDR2 SNEGSKA (reference sequence). The CDR3 length is 19 residues. With 0 bases removed from V and 4 bases from J, the gap between germline ends came to 27 bases. CDR3 bases: TGCAGTGCTAGAGAGGATAGGGGCGGGATCCCCTTGAAGCGAGAGACCCAGTACTTC. This translates into CSAREDRGGIPLKRETQYF.

Regarding this clonotype: A read error may be the cause here, since a much bigger clone is one base away. This sequence joins TRBV6-5 and TRBJ1-2; D remains ambiguous. Looked up from germline, CDR1 is MNHEY and CDR2 is SVGAGI. This CDR3 spans 13 amino acids. CDR3 nucleotides: TGTGCCAGCAGCTACGAACGGAACTATGGCGACACCTTC. Its translation is CASSYERNYGDTF.

This clonotype was seen more than once but under ten times. The gene calls are TRBV27 and TRBJ2-3; TRBD2 aligns across 9 bases. CDR1 MNHEY and CDR2 SMNVEV come from the germline V gene (reference sequence). The V gene end was trimmed by 5 bases and the J gene end by 2 bases; junction bases not matched to a gene: 5. The CDR3 totals 15 residues. The CDR3 spells CASSLIAGVTDTQYF. The CDR3 region has the DNA TGTGCCAGCAGTCTCATAGCGGGAGTCACAGATACGCAGTATTTT.

Many counts were recorded for this clonotype. The chain has TRBV29-1 and TRBJ1-6; 7 bases line up with TRBD1. The germline V gene has CDR1 SQVTM and CDR2 ANQGSEA. This CDR3 contains 14 residues. V was clipped by 6 bases and J by 10 bases; unmatched bases: 12. This chain's CDR3 is CSVTIQGQNSPLHF. Written as DNA, the CDR3 is TGCAGCGTCACTATACAGGGACAGAACTCACCCCTCCACTTT.

The chain recombines TRBV5-1 with TRBJ2-1; D possibly corresponds to TRBD2 (6 bases). From germline, CDR1 is SGHRS and CDR2 YFSETQ. The CDR3 runs to 16 residues. Between the trimmed V and J ends, which lost 1 base and 8 bases, there was a span of 19 bases. The CDR3 DNA reads as TGCGCCAGCAGCTTGTCGGGAGCTTACGGGGTAGATGAGCAGTTCTTC. This translates into CASSLSGAYGVDEQFF.

This clonotype appeared many times. V gene TRBV5-1 combines with J gene TRBJ2-4, with D maybe TRBD1 (6 bases). The CDR3 length is 19 residues. CDR1 SGHRS and CDR2 YFSETQ come from the germline V gene. V was trimmed by 4 bases and J by 0 bases, leaving 23 bases between them. CDR3 loop: CASSPRSQGTPLAKNIQYF. CDR3 sequence (DNA): TGCGCCAGCAGCCCGCGAAGTCAGGGGACACCACTAGCCAAAAACATTCAGTACTTC. Variable domain in full (rest from reference TRBV5-1 and TRBJ2-4): KAGVTQTPRYLIKTRGQQVTLSCSPISGHRSVSWYQQTPGQGLQFLFEYFSETQRNKGNFPGRFSGRQFSNSRSEMNVSTLELGDSALYLCASSPRSQGTPLAKNIQYFGAGTRLSVL.

J is TRBJ2-7 and V is TRBV27, with D possibly called TRBD1 or TRBD2 (7 bases each). The V end was cut by 5 bases, the J end by 3 bases, with 17 bases between. Germline CDR1 reads MNHEY; CDR2 reads SMNVEV (reference sequence). The length of the CDR3 is 15 residues. CDR3 nucleotide sequence: TGTGCCAGCAGTAATCAGGGAGGGGGCGTCTACGAGCAGTACTTC. The encoded protein is CASSNQGGGVYEQYF.

This clonotype was counted once. The rearrangement links TRBV12-3 or TRBV12-4 to TRBJ2-5; no firm D call. Between the trimmed V and J ends, which lost 2 bases and 2 bases, there was a span of 12 bases. The CDR3 spans 15 residues. The chain's CDR3 is CASSLPRRTQETQYF. The CDR3, as DNA: TGTGCCAGCAGTTTACCCCGAAGGACGCAAGAGACCCAGTACTTC.

This clonotype was counted a few times. The rearrangement uses TRBV7-9 and TRBJ2-1; 14 bases line up with TRBD2. V was pared by 2 bases and J by 3 bases, with 3 bases of the junction left unmatched. CDR3 size: 17 residues. CDR1 is SEHNR, CDR2 FQNEAQ, per germline (reference sequence). CDR3 sequence reads: CASSLFGTSGSYNEQFF. DNA for the CDR3: TGTGCCAGCAGCTTATTCGGGACTAGCGGGAGCTACAATGAGCAGTTCTTC.

This clonotype was observed many times. V gene TRBV7-8 combines with J gene TRBJ2-1, with 8 positions matching TRBD1. The V gene's germline CDR1 is SGHVS and CDR2 FQNEAQ. With V trimmed by 5 bases and J by 2 bases, 5 bases remained unmatched. The CDR3 is 15 residues long. The CDR3 protein is CASSGRTGTYNEQFF. In nucleotides, the CDR3 is TGTGCCAGCAGCGGACGGACAGGGACCTACAATGAGCAGTTCTTC.

V gene TRBV4-1 combines with J gene TRBJ2-1, with 7 bases fitting TRBD2. With 4 bases clipped from V and 15 bases from J, the junction kept 9 bases outside the gene matches. The CDR3 has 12 residues. Germline-derived CDR1 and CDR2 are MGHRA and YSYEKL. This chain's CDR3 is CASSRPWEGLFF. CDR3 bases: TGCGCCAGCAGCCGTCCCTGGGAGGGACTGTTCTTC.

The table lists this clonotype with many counts. The chain uses TRBV27 and TRBJ2-7; 8 bases map to TRBD1. Germline-derived CDR1 and CDR2 are MNHEY and SMNVEV (reference sequence). There are 14 residues in the CDR3. Trimming removed 5 bases from V and 3 bases from J; junction bases left unmatched: 6. The CDR3 reads CASSPGTGFYEQYF. The CDR3 DNA sequence: TGTGCCAGCAGTCCCGGGACAGGCTTCTACGAGCAGTACTTC.

This clonotype was detected many times. The V call is TRBV29-1, the J call TRBJ2-7; D gene ambiguous. CDR1 SQVTM and CDR2 ANQGSEA come from the germline V gene. CDR3 length: 11 residues. V gave up 6 bases and J gave up 6 bases, with 12 bases separating them. For the CDR3, the DNA is TGCAGCGTGGATACGGCTGGCGAGCAGTACTTC. Translating it yields CSVDTAGEQYF.

This clonotype was seen a handful of times. This sequence joins TRBV6-1 and TRBJ2-2, with 9 nucleotides matching TRBD1. CDR1 and CDR2 from the germline V gene are MNHNS and SASEGT. This CDR3 has 17 amino acids. Germline trimming cut 5 bases from V and 6 bases from J; bases unmatched to any gene: 13. The CDR3 DNA is TGTGCCAGCAGTCGCACTATACCGGGACAGGGTGCCGGGGAGCTGTTTTTT. Its translation: CASSRTIPGQGAGELFF.

This clonotype was detected ten times or more. The CDR3 loop is CSLINLRDEDEQFF. CDR3 bases: TGCAGCCTAATAAATCTGCGCGATGAGGATGAGCAGTTCTTC. J is TRBJ2-1 and V is TRBV29-1, with D uncertain. CDR3 length: 14 residues. The germline V and J ends were trimmed by 8 bases and 8 bases, with 22 bases remaining between them. The germline V gene has CDR1 SQVTM and CDR2 ANQGSEA.